The present TCR beta chain was sequenced within a study of early T cells in non-severe SARS-CoV-2 infection. This clonotype showed up many times. Germline-derived CDR1 and CDR2 are MNHEY and SVGEGT. The CDR3 extends over 14 amino acids. After removal of 6 bases from V and 7 bases from J, the junction contained 12 bases not matched to a gene. MiXCR, applied by TCRdb to the 5' RACE reads, yields one record per CDR3 protein. Counted here are 65,000 to 75,000 distinct CDR3 sequences, about 4.9% occurring once; the ten biggest clones make up roughly 3.7%. This chain links TRBV6-2 or TRBV6-3 with TRBJ2-7, with TRBD1 matching 7 bases. The starting material was whole blood, obtained at baseline. The sequence was obtained from an adult who was a healthcare worker with PCR-confirmed SARS-CoV-2 infection or an uninfected control (not recorded which). The donor label of this sample is uncertain. CDR3 nucleotides: TGTGCCAGCAGGCCCGGGACAGTTTTACGGGAGCAGTACTTC. It encodes CASRPGTVLREQYF.